The next 4 T cell receptor beta chains were all read from a single sample in a study of cytotoxic CD8 clonotypes in ibrutinib-treated CLL. Profiled with immunoSEQ multiplex PCR; TCRdb holds only in-frame clones, not every one. The table lists some 140,000 clones, about 91% of them singletons. The sample in question was PBMCs, obtained after 12 months of ibrutinib treatment. Receptors were obtained from a human donor with chronic lymphocytic leukemia.

The V and J genes are TRBV28 and TRBJ2-5, with TRBD2 as a possible D gene (5 bases). V lost 7 bases to trimming and J lost 2 bases, with 17 bases between them. This CDR3 is built from 15 residues. Looked up from germline, CDR1 is MDHEN and CDR2 is SYDVKM. The CDR3 region is CASTVGQRGQETQYF. The CDR3 DNA follows: TGTGCCAGCACAGTAGGCCAGCGAGGGCAAGAGACCCAGTACTTC.

The chain has TRBV4-1 and TRBJ2-1; the D is unclear. Trimming cost V 0 bases and J 6 bases, with 12 bases left between them. Germline V lookup: CDR1 MGHRA, CDR2 YSYEKL. CDR3 length: 15 amino acids. The CDR3 here is CASSQDPRTVNEQFF. CDR3 sequence (DNA): TGCGCCAGCAGCCAAGACCCCCGTACAGTCAATGAGCAGTTCTTC.

V gene TRBV30 combines with J gene TRBJ2-1, with a tentative D call TRBD1 (7 bases). This CDR3 is 14 amino acids long. Germline CDR1 reads GTSNPN; CDR2 reads SVGIG (reference sequence). V lost 5 bases and J lost 0, with 11 bases in between. This chain's CDR3 is CAWAGTDSYNEQFF. The CDR3 DNA reads TGTGCCTGGGCGGGGACAGACTCCTACAATGAGCAGTTCTTC.

This clone has a single count. The chain employs TRBV27 and TRBJ2-1; D not resolved. Germline-derived CDR1 and CDR2 are MNHEY and SMNVEV (reference sequence). V gave up 10 bases and J gave up 0 bases, with 7 bases separating them. The CDR3 loop spans 12 amino acids. The CDR3 DNA reads TGTGCCACCTGGGACTCCTACAATGAGCAGTTCTTC. Translating it yields CATWDSYNEQFF.